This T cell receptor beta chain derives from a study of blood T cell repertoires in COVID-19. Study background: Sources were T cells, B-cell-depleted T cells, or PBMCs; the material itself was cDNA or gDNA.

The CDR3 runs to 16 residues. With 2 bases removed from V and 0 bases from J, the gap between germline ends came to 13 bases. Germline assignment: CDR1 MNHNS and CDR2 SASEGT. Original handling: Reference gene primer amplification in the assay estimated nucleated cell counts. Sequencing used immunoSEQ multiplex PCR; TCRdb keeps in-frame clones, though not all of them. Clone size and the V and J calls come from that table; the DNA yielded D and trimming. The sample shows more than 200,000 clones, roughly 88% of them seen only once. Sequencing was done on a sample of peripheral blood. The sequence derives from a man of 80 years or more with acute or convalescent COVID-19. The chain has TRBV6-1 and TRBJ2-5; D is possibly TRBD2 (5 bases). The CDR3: CASSELVAMYQETQYF. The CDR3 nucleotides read TGTGCCAGCAGTGAACTTGTAGCGATGTACCAAGAGACCCAGTACTTC.